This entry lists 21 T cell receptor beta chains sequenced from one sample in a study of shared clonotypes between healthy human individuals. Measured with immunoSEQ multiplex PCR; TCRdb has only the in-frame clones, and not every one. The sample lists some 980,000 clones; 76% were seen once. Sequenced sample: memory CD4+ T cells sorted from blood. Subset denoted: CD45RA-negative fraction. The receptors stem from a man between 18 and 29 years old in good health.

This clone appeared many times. The CDR3 DNA follows: TGTGCCAGCAGCCGAATGAACAGGGGTGGGGCCTATGGCTACACCTTC. It specifies CASSRMNRGGAYGYTF. This sequence joins TRBV7-9 and TRBJ1-2; 7 nucleotides line up with TRBD1. CDR3 length equals 16 residues. Germline V gene lookup returns CDR1 SEHNR and CDR2 FQNEAQ (reference sequence). Germline trimming cut 5 bases from V and 4 bases from J; bases unmatched to any gene: 13.

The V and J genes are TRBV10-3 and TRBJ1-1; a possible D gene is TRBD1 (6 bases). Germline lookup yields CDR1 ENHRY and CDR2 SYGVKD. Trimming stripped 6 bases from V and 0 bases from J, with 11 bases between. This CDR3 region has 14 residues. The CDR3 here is CAIRRGALNTEAFF. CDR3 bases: TGTGCCATCAGACGGGGGGCACTGAACACTGAAGCTTTCTTT.

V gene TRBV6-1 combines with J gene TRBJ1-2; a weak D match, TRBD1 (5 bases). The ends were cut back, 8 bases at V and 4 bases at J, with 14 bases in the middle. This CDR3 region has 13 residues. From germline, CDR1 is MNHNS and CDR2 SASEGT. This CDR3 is CASVRDLFYGYTF. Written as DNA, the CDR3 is TGTGCCAGCGTCAGGGACCTCTTCTATGGCTACACCTTC.

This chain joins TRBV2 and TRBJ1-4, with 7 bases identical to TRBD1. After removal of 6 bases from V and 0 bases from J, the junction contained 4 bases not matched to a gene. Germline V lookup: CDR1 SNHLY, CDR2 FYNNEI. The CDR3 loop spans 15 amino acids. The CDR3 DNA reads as TGTGCCAGCAGCAGGGGGAGTGCAACTAATGAAAAACTGTTTTTT. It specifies CASSRGSATNEKLFF.

This CDR3 reads CASSQPGTGRNTIYF. The CDR3 DNA is TGTGCCAGCAGCCAACCCGGGACAGGGAGGAACACCATATATTTT. The rearrangement links TRBV14 to TRBJ1-3; 9 bases map to TRBD1. Germline CDR1 is SGHDN and CDR2 is FVKESK. The junction had 6 bases not matched to a gene; V was cut back by 2 bases and J by 7 bases. The CDR3 has 15 residues.

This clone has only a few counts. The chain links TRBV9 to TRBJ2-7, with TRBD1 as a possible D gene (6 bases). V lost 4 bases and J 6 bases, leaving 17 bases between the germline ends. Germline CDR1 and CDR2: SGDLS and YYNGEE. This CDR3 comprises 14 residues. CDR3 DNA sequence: TGTGCCAGCAGCAAAGACCCGGACAGACGCGAGCAGTACTTC. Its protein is CASSKDPDRREQYF.

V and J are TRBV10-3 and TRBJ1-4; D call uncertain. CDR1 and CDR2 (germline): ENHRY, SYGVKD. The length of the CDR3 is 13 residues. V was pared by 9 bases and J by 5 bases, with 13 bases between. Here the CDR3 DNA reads TGTGCCATTTCACGTCTCGAAAATGAAAAACTGTTTTTT. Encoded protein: CAISRLENEKLFF.

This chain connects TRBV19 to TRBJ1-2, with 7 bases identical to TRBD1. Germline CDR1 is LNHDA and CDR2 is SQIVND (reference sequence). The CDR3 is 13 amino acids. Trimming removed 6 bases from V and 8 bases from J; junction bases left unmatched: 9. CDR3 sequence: CASSLQGRQGYTF. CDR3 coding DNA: TGTGCCAGTAGCCTACAGGGGAGGCAGGGCTACACCTTC. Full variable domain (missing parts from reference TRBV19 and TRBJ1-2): DGGITQSPKYLFRKEGQNVTLSCEQNLNHDAMYWYRQDPGQGLRLIYYSQIVNDFQKGDIAEGYSVSREKKESFPLTVTSAQKNPTAFYLCASSLQGRQGYTFGSGTRLTVV.

For the CDR3, the DNA is TGTGCCAGCAGCTTAGGGCAGGGGGTCGGGGAGCTGTTTTTT. Protein: CASSLGQGVGELFF. The chain joins TRBV5-6 to TRBJ2-2; 7 bases fit TRBD1. Germline V gene lookup returns CDR1 SGHDT and CDR2 YYEEEE. The CDR3 has 14 residues. Trimming cost V 2 bases and J 7 bases; bases outside gene matches: 5. Supplemented by reference TRBV5-6 and TRBJ2-2, the full variable domain reads DAGVTQSPTHLIKTRGQQVTLRCSPKSGHDTVSWYQQALGQGPQFIFQYYEEEERQRGNFPDRFSGHQFPNYSSELNVNALLLGDSALYLCASSLGQGVGELFFGEGSRLTVL.

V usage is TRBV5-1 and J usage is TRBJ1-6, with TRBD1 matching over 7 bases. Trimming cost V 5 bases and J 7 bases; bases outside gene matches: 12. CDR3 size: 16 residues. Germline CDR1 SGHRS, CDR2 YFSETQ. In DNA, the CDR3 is TGCGCCAGCAGTAATCAGGACAGGACGGGGAATTCACCCCTCCACTTT. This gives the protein CASSNQDRTGNSPLHF.

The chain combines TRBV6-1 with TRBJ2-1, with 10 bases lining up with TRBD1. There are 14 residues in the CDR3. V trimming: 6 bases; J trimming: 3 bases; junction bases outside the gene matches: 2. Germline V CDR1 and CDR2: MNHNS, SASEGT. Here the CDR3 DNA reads TGTGCCAGCAGGGGACAGGGGATCTACAATGAGCAGTTCTTC. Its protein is CASRGQGIYNEQFF.

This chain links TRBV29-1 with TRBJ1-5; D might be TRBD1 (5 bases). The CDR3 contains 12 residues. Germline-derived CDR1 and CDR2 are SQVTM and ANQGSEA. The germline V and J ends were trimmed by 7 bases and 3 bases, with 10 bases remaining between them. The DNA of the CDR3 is TGCAGCGCGGGGGACTACAATCAGCCCCAGCATTTT. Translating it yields CSAGDYNQPQHF.

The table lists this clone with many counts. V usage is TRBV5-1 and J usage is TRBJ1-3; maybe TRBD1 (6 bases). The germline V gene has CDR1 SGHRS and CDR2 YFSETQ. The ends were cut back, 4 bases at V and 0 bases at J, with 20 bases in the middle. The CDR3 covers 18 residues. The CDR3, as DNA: TGCGCCAGCAGCCCTAACGGACGACAGGTACCCTCTGGAAACACCATATATTTT. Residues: CASSPNGRQVPSGNTIYF.

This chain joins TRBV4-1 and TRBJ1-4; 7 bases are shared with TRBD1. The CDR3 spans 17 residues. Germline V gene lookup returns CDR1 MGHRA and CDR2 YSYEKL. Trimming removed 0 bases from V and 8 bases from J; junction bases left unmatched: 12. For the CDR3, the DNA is TGCGCCAGCAGCCAAGAAAGGAGGGGGCAGGGGGGAGAAAAACTGTTTTTT. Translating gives CASSQERRGQGGEKLFF.

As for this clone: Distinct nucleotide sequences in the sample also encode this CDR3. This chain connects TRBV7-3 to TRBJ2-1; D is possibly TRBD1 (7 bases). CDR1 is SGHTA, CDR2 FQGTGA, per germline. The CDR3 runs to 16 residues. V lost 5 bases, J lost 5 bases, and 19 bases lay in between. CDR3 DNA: TGTGCCAGCAGCCCTTTCGGCGGGACAGACAACAATGAGCAGTTCTTC. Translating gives CASSPFGGTDNNEQFF.

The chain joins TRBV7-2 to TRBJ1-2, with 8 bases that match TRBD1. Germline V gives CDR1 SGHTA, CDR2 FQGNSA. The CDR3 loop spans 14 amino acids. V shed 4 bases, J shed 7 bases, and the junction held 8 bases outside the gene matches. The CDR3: CASSSAIGQGGYTF. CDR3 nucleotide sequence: TGTGCCAGCAGCTCGGCTATTGGACAGGGTGGCTACACCTTC.

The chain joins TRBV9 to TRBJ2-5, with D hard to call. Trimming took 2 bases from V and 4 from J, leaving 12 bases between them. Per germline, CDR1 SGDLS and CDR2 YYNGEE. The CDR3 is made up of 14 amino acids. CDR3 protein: CASSVSVGSETQYF. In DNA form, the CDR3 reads TGTGCCAGCAGCGTTAGTGTTGGGTCAGAGACCCAGTACTTC. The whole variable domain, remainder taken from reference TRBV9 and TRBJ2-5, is DSGVTQTPKHLITATGQRVTLRCSPRSGDLSVYWYQQSLDQGLQFLIQYYNGEERAKGNILERFSAQQFPDLHSELNLSSLELGDSALYFCASSVSVGSETQYFGPGTRLLVL.

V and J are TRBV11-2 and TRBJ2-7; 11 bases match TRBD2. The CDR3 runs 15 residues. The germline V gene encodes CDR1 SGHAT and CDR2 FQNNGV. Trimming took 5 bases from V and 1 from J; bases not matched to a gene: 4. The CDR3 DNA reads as TGTGCCAGCAGCGGCCGGACTAGCGGGTCCTACGAGCAGTACTTC. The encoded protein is CASSGRTSGSYEQYF.

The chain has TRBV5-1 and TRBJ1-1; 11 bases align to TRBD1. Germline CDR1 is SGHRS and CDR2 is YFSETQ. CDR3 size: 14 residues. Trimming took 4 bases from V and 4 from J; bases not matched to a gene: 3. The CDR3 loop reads CASSTGTGGTEAFF. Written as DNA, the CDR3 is TGCGCCAGCAGCACCGGGACAGGGGGCACTGAAGCTTTCTTT.

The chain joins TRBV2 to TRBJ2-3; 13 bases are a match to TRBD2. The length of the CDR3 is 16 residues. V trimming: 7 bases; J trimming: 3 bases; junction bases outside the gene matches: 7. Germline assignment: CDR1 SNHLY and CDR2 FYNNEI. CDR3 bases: TGTGCCAGCACCTCGTTACTAGCGGGGGGGACAGATACGCAGTATTTT. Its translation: CASTSLLAGGTDTQYF.

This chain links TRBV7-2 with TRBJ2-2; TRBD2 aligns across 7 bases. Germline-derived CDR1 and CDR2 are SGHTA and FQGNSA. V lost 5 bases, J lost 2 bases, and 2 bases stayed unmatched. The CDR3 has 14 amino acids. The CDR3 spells CASSRGDNTGELFF. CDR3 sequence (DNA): TGTGCCAGCAGCCGGGGGGATAACACCGGGGAGCTGTTTTTT. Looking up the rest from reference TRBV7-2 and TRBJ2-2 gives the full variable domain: GAGVSQSPSNKVTEKGKDVELRCDPISGHTALYWYRQSLGQGLEFLIYFQGNSAPDKSGLPSDRFSAERTGGSVSTLTIQRTQQEDSAVYLCASSRGDNTGELFFGEGSRLTVL.